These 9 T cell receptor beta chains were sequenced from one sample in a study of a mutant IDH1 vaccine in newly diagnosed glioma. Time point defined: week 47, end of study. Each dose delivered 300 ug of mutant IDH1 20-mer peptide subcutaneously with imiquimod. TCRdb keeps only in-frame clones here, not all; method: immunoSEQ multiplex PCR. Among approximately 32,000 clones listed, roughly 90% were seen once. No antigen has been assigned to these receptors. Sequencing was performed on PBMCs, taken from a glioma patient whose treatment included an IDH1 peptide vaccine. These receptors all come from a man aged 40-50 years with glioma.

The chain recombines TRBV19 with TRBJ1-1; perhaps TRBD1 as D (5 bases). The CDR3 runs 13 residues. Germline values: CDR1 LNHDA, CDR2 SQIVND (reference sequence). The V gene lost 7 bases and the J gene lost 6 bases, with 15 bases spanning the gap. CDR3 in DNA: TGTGCCAGTACCCAGGCAGGGTACCCTGAAGCTTTCTTT. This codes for CASTQAGYPEAFF.

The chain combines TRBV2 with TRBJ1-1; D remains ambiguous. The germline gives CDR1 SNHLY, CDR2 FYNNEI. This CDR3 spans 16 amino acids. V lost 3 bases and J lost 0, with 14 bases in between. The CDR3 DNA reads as TGTGCCAGCAGTGAGCTTCCCGGCGTCATGAACACTGAAGCTTTCTTT. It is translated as CASSELPGVMNTEAFF.

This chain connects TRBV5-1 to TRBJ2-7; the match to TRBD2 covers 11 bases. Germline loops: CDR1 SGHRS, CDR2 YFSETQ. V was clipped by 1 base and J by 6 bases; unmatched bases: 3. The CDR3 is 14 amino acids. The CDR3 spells CASSLNLAGGEQYF. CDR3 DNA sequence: TGCGCCAGCAGCTTGAACCTAGCGGGAGGCGAGCAGTACTTC. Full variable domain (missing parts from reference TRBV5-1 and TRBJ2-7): KAGVTQTPRYLIKTRGQQVTLSCSPISGHRSVSWYQQTPGQGLQFLFEYFSETQRNKGNFPGRFSGRQFSNSRSEMNVSTLELGDSALYLCASSLNLAGGEQYFGPGTRLTVT.

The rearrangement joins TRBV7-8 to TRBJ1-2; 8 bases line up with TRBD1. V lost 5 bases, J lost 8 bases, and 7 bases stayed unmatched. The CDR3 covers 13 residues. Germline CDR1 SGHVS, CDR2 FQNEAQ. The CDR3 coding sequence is TGTGCCAGCAGCCACAGGACAGGGCAGGGCTACACCTTC. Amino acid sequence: CASSHRTGQGYTF. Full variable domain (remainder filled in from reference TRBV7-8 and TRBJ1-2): GAGVSQSPRYKVAKRGQDVALRCDPISGHVSLFWYQQALGQGPEFLTYFQNEAQLDKSGLPSDRFFAERPEGSVSTLKIQRTQQEDSAVYLCASSHRTGQGYTFGSGTRLTVV.

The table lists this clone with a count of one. In DNA, the CDR3 is TGTGCCAGTCGCCAGCTCTCCGGAAACACCATATATTTT. Translated: CASRQLSGNTIYF. J is TRBJ1-3 and V is TRBV5-6; D uncertain. The length of the CDR3 is 13 residues. The germline V and J ends were trimmed by 8 bases and 4 bases, with 13 bases remaining between them. The germline V gene has CDR1 SGHDT and CDR2 YYEEEE.

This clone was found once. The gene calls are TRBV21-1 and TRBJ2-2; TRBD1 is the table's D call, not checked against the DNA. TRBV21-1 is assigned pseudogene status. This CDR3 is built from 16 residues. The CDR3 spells CASSPRDRGPDGELFF. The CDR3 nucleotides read TGTGCCAGCAGCCCTCGGGACAGGGGGCCGGACGGGGAGCTGTTTTTT.

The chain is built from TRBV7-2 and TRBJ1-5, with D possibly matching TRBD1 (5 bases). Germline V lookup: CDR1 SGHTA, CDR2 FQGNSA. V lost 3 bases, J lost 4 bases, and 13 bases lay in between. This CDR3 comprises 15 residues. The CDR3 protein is CASSFSQGSNQPQHF. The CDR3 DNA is TGTGCCAGCAGCTTTTCTCAGGGAAGTAATCAGCCCCAGCATTTT.

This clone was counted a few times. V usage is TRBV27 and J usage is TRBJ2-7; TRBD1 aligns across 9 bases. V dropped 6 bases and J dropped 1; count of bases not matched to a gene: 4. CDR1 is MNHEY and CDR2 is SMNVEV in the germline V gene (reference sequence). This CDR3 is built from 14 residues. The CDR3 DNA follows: TGTGCCAGCAGCATGGGACAGGGTTCCTACGAGCAGTACTTC. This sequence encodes CASSMGQGSYEQYF.

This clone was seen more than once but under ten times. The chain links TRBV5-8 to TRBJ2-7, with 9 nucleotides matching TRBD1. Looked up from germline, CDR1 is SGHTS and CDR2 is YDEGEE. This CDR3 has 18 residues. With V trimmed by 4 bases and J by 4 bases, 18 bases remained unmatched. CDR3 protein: CASSAWTGDLLAPYEQYF. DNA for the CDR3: TGTGCCAGCAGCGCCTGGACAGGGGATCTCCTTGCCCCTTACGAGCAGTACTTC.